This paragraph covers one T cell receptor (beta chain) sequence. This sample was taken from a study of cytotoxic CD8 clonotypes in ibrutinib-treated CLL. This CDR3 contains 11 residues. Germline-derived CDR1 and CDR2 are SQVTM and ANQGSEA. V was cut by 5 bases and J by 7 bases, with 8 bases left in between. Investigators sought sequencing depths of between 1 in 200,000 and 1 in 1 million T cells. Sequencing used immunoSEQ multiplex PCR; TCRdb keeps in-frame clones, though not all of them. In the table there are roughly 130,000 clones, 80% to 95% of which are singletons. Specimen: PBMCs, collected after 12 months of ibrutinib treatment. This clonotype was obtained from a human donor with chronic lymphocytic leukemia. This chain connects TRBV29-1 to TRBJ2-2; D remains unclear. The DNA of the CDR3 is TGCAGCGTTCGGGTTGGCGGGGAGCTGTTTTTT. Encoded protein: CSVRVGGELFF.